This T cell receptor beta chain was found in a study of blood T cell repertoires in COVID-19. The overall study: The United States, Italy and Spain were the sources of the acute and convalescent COVID-19 samples. The cDNA or gDNA used as material had been derived from T cells, B-cell-depleted T cells, or PBMCs.

Under the authors' procedure: Scientists estimated how many nucleated cells there were by amplifying reference gene primers. Clones were sequenced by immunoSEQ multiplex PCR, and TCRdb holds only the in-frame ones, with some missing. V, J and clone size are taken as reported in that table, and D and trimming were inferred from the DNA itself. The sample yields about 100,000 clones, roughly nine tenths seen once. CDR3 length: 14 residues. V lost 3 bases and J lost 9, with 13 bases in between. CDR1 and CDR2 from the germline V gene are SGHTS and YDEGEE. This receptor was obtained from a man aged 50-60 years with active COVID-19. The sample was peripheral blood. This chain connects TRBV5-8 to TRBJ1-6; D unresolved. The CDR3 spells CASSSWVERSPLHF. The DNA of the CDR3 is TGTGCCAGCAGCTCCTGGGTCGAGCGTTCACCCCTCCACTTT.